The 30 T cell receptor beta chains in this list originate from one sample, sequenced in a study of T cell responses to AZD1222 COVID-19 vaccine. Sequencing used immunoSEQ multiplex PCR; TCRdb keeps in-frame clones, though not all of them. The sample lists roughly 89,000 clones, around nine tenths occurring once. This specimen was peripheral blood, taken on day 0 of MenACWY control vaccination. All receptors come from an adult in good health.

The count of this clone is one. V usage is TRBV5-1 and J usage is TRBJ2-3; 12 bases agree with TRBD2. The V gene end was trimmed by 6 bases and the J gene end by 4 bases; junction bases not matched to a gene: 12. The germline CDR1 and CDR2 sequences are SGHRS and YFSETQ. The CDR3 extends over 17 amino acids. The DNA for the CDR3 is TGCGCCAGCAAAATGAGGACTAGCGGGATGGTTCCAGATACGCAGTATTTT. Its protein product is CASKMRTSGMVPDTQYF.

The gene calls are TRBV7-9 and TRBJ1-1, with D possibly being TRBD1 (5 bases). Germline V gene sequence: CDR1 SEHNR, CDR2 FQNEAQ (reference sequence). The CDR3 runs to 15 residues. Trimming removed 4 bases from V and 0 bases from J, with 12 bases in between. CDR3 in DNA: TGTGCCAGCAGCTCCCATGGGACCATGAACACTGAAGCTTTCTTT. It specifies CASSSHGTMNTEAFF.

The chain couples TRBV11-3 to TRBJ1-2; TRBD1 agrees at 10 bases. V lost 5 bases to trimming and J lost 6 bases; unmatched junction nucleotides: 3. From germline, CDR1 is SGHNT and CDR2 YENEEA. The CDR3 has 13 residues. CDR3 sequence: CASSTDRGHGYTF. The DNA of the CDR3 is TGTGCCAGCAGCACAGACAGGGGGCATGGCTACACCTTC.

The CDR3 loop is CASSPNWEWGEKLFF. The CDR3 DNA is TGTGCCAGCAGCCCAAATTGGGAATGGGGGGAAAAACTGTTTTTT. This rearrangement joins TRBV3-1 (or the pseudogene TRBV3-2) to TRBJ1-4; D is possibly TRBD1 (5 bases). Germline loops: CDR1 LGHDT, CDR2 YNNKEL (reference sequence). V was shortened by 4 bases and J by 8 bases, with 17 bases between the two germline ends. This CDR3 is built from 15 residues.

The rearrangement links TRBV7-9 to TRBJ2-7, with 7 bases fitting TRBD1. V shed 7 bases, J shed 6 bases, and the junction held 15 bases outside the gene matches. CDR3 length: 15 amino acids. The germline V gene encodes CDR1 SEHNR and CDR2 FQNEAQ (reference sequence). In DNA, the CDR3 is TGTGCCAGCAACGAAGCAGGGGGTGACCCACGCGAGCAGTACTTC. Amino acid sequence: CASNEAGGDPREQYF. Using reference TRBV7-9 and TRBJ2-7 for the parts outside the CDR3, the full variable domain is DTGVSQNPRHKITKRGQNVTFRCDPISEHNRLYWYRQTLGQGPEFLTYFQNEAQLEKSRLLSDRFSAERPKGSFSTLEIQRTEQGDSAMYLCASNEAGGDPREQYFGPGTRLTVT.

The chain is built from TRBV6-2 or TRBV6-3 and TRBJ1-2, with D hard to call. Germline lookup yields CDR1 MNHEY and CDR2 SVGEGT. The V end lost 2 bases, the J end lost 4 bases, and 11 bases lay between the germline ends. This CDR3 has 14 amino acids. The CDR3 region is CASSYNGAFYGYTF. As DNA, the CDR3 is TGTGCCAGCAGTTACAACGGAGCCTTCTATGGCTACACCTTC.

This chain joins TRBV4-1 and TRBJ1-2; TRBD1 matches 8 bases. The CDR3 runs 13 residues. V shed 3 bases and J 6 bases; nucleotides not matched to a gene: 3. Germline-derived CDR1 and CDR2 are MGHRA and YSYEKL. The CDR3 here is CASSQTGVNGYTF. CDR3 nucleotide sequence: TGCGCCAGCAGCCAGACAGGGGTTAATGGCTACACCTTC.

The gene calls are TRBV28 and TRBJ2-7; TRBD1 aligns across 11 bases. V was clipped by 2 bases and J by 5 bases; unmatched bases: 5. The CDR3 is made up of 15 amino acids. The V gene's germline CDR1 is MDHEN and CDR2 SYDVKM. CDR3 sequence: CASSLGGTGGNEQYF. DNA for the CDR3: TGTGCCAGCAGTTTAGGCGGGACAGGGGGTAACGAGCAGTACTTC.

The genes are TRBV7-2 and TRBJ2-1, with D possibly called TRBD1 or TRBD2 (5 bases each). The CDR3 totals 15 residues. Germline values: CDR1 SGHTA, CDR2 FQGNSA. V shed 1 base and J shed 0 bases, with 7 bases lying between them. The CDR3 is CASSLGDGSYNEQFF. The CDR3 nucleotides are TGTGCCAGCAGCTTAGGGGACGGCTCCTACAATGAGCAGTTCTTC.

The genes are TRBV4-3 and TRBJ2-2; 10 bases map to TRBD2. In germline, CDR1 is LGHNA, CDR2 YSLEER. Unmatched junction bases numbered 3, after V lost 6 bases and J lost 5 bases. The CDR3 loop spans 14 amino acids. CDR3 sequence reads: CASSLTSGTGELFF. The CDR3 DNA reads TGCGCCAGCAGTCTGACTAGCGGGACCGGGGAGCTGTTTTTT.

The rearrangement uses TRBV28 and TRBJ1-1; no clear D. From germline, CDR1 is MDHEN and CDR2 SYDVKM. With 6 bases removed from V and 4 bases from J, the gap between germline ends came to 12 bases. CDR3 length: 13 amino acids. CDR3 nucleotides: TGTGCCAGCAGGGAGCTTGGCAGCACTGAAGCTTTCTTT. The encoded protein is CASRELGSTEAFF.

The rearrangement links TRBV18 to TRBJ2-5; D is possibly TRBD1 (6 bases). Germline values: CDR1 KGHSH, CDR2 LQKENI. The CDR3 spans 15 residues. V lost 4 bases, J lost 6 bases, and 18 bases lay in between. The CDR3 DNA is TGTGCCAGCTCACGCACTCAGGGGAGAGAGAAGACCCAGTACTTC. This encodes CASSRTQGREKTQYF.

The gene calls are TRBV12-3 or TRBV12-4 and TRBJ1-1, with a weak D call TRBD1 (6 bases). The CDR3 is 12 amino acids. V was clipped by 5 bases and J by 4 bases, with 8 bases between them. CDR3 sequence (DNA): TGTGCCAGCAGTAGGACAGCCACTGAAGCTTTCTTT. Amino acids: CASSRTATEAFF.

This clone was seen a single time. The rearrangement uses TRBV14 and TRBJ1-2; D perhaps matches TRBD1 (5 bases). The CDR3 consists of 13 residues. Germline-derived CDR1 and CDR2 are SGHDN and FVKESK. Trimming shortened V by 6 bases and J by 3 bases, and 11 bases separated the two germline ends. The CDR3 reads CASSEGRDYGYTF. CDR3 coding DNA: TGTGCCAGCAGTGAGGGGCGGGACTATGGCTACACCTTC.

The chain couples TRBV16 to TRBJ1-2, with 10 bases lining up with TRBD1. V was pared by 5 bases and J by 0 bases, with 9 bases of the junction left unmatched. The CDR3 extends over 17 amino acids. Germline V gene data show CDR1 as KGHSY and CDR2 as FQNENV. CDR3 sequence: CASSGGGGTGANYGYTF. CDR3 DNA: TGTGCCAGCAGCGGAGGAGGTGGGACAGGGGCTAACTATGGCTACACCTTC. The variable domain in full, with the rest retrieved from reference TRBV16 and TRBJ1-2, is GEEVAQTPKHLVRGEGQKAKLYCAPIKGHSYVFWYQQVLKNEFKFLISFQNENVFDETGMPKERFSAKCLPNSPCSLEIQATKLEDSAVYFCASSGGGGTGANYGYTFGSGTRLTVV.

The chain carries TRBV29-1 and TRBJ2-6, with D possibly TRBD1 on 6 matching bases. The length of the CDR3 is 17 residues. Germline V gene data show CDR1 as SQVTM and CDR2 as ANQGSEA. V was shortened by 4 bases and J by 0 bases, with 16 bases between the two germline ends. CDR3 sequence reads: CSVAPWTADSGANVLTF. The DNA of the CDR3 is TGCAGCGTTGCTCCTTGGACAGCCGACTCTGGGGCCAACGTCCTGACTTTC.

The rearrangement joins TRBV3-1 (or the pseudogene TRBV3-2) to TRBJ2-3; D unresolved. Germline CDR1 reads LGHDT; CDR2 reads YNNKEL (reference sequence). The CDR3 runs to 12 residues. Trimming removed 4 bases at V and 4 bases at J, with 6 bases between. The CDR3: CASSRGPDTQYF. CDR3 nucleotides: TGTGCCAGCAGCCGGGGTCCAGATACGCAGTATTTT.

This chain connects TRBV5-6 to TRBJ2-1; D remains ambiguous. This CDR3 has 13 amino acids. Germline V gives CDR1 SGHDT, CDR2 YYEEEE. The V gene lost 4 bases and the J gene lost 4 bases, with 9 bases spanning the gap. CDR3 DNA: TGTGCCAGCAGCGCCGGGTGGTACAATGAGCAGTTCTTC. As protein: CASSAGWYNEQFF.

The chain links TRBV18 to TRBJ2-7; D is unclear. Per germline, CDR1 KGHSH and CDR2 LQKENI. The V and J ends lost 4 bases and 4 bases respectively, with 14 bases between them. The CDR3 totals 14 residues. CDR3 in DNA: TGTGCCAGCTCACGAGAGTCCGTCGGTTACGAGCAGTACTTC. It yields the protein CASSRESVGYEQYF.

The chain recombines TRBV28 with TRBJ2-5; 7 bases line up with TRBD1. This CDR3 region has 12 residues. Germline V gene sequence: CDR1 MDHEN, CDR2 SYDVKM. The ends lost 8 bases at V and 2 bases at J; junction bases unmatched: 2. CDR3 region: CASQQGQETQYF. As DNA, the CDR3 is TGTGCCAGCCAACAGGGGCAAGAGACCCAGTACTTC.

The chain combines TRBV10-3 with TRBJ1-2; D is ambiguous. The CDR3 is made up of 15 amino acids. CDR1 ENHRY and CDR2 SYGVKD come from the germline V gene. V lost 4 bases and J lost 3, with 15 bases in between. CDR3 in amino acids: CAISVRGNGDYGYTF. CDR3 nucleotides: TGTGCCATCAGTGTTAGAGGGAACGGCGACTATGGCTACACCTTC.

This clone was picked up one time. The chain's CDR3 is CASSLGNLPTVAQHF. The DNA of the CDR3 is TGTGCCAGCAGCTTAGGGAACCTGCCGACAGTGGCCCAGCATTTT. The chain has TRBV7-2 and TRBJ1-5, with D perhaps TRBD1 (5 bases). The CDR3 consists of 15 residues. CDR1 SGHTA and CDR2 FQGNSA come from the germline V gene. Trimming removed 1 base from V and 11 bases from J, with 18 bases in between.

The CDR3 protein is CASSPGRPTGELFF. CDR3 coding DNA: TGTGCCAGCAGCCCCGGGAGACCTACCGGGGAGCTGTTTTTT. The genes are TRBV3-1 (or the pseudogene TRBV3-2) and TRBJ2-2; D is possibly TRBD2 (6 bases). There are 14 residues in the CDR3. Germline V lookup: CDR1 LGHDT, CDR2 YNNKEL (reference sequence). With 4 bases removed from V and 5 bases from J, the gap between germline ends came to 11 bases.

The J gene is TRBJ2-7, the V gene TRBV28; D is unresolved. There are 11 residues in the CDR3. Trimming took 6 bases from V and 6 from J, leaving 9 bases between them. Germline values: CDR1 MDHEN, CDR2 SYDVKM. The CDR3 spells CASSPSGEQYF. The CDR3 nucleotides read TGTGCCAGCAGCCCCTCGGGCGAGCAGTACTTC.

The chain uses TRBV7-9 and TRBJ1-6, with a weak D call TRBD1 (6 bases). CDR1 SEHNR and CDR2 FQNEAQ come from the germline V gene (reference sequence). This CDR3 comprises 13 residues. Trimming pared 5 bases from V and 11 bases from J, leaving 13 bases between. The DNA of the CDR3 is TGTGCCAGCAGCCTCCGGGGGCTTCCACCCCTCCACTTT. It codes for CASSLRGLPPLHF.

This chain joins TRBV19 and TRBJ1-1; no definite D call. CDR3 length: 12 amino acids. The germline V gene has CDR1 LNHDA and CDR2 SQIVND (reference sequence). Trimming pared 7 bases from V and 3 bases from J, leaving 9 bases between. Here the CDR3 DNA reads TGTGCCAGTATCCGGAGGGACACTGAAGCTTTCTTT. Translating gives CASIRRDTEAFF.

This clone has just a few counts. V gene TRBV2 combines with J gene TRBJ2-1; 7 nucleotides agree with TRBD2. This CDR3 has 16 amino acids. Germline V gene data show CDR1 as SNHLY and CDR2 as FYNNEI. The J segment lost 4 bases and the V segment lost 3 bases, leaving 9 bases of the junction unmatched. DNA for the CDR3: TGTGCCAGCAGTGACCTGCCTAGCGGAAATTACAATGAGCAGTTCTTC. It yields the protein CASSDLPSGNYNEQFF.

V is TRBV19 and J is TRBJ1-5; TRBD1 matches at 8 bases. CDR3 length equals 15 residues. The germline V gene encodes CDR1 LNHDA and CDR2 SQIVND (reference sequence). Unmatched junction bases numbered 7, after V lost 4 bases and J lost 5 bases. The CDR3 region is CASSTVTGEYQPQHF. CDR3 sequence (DNA): TGTGCCAGTAGTACAGTGACAGGGGAGTATCAGCCCCAGCATTTT.

The rearrangement uses TRBV7-9 and TRBJ1-4; no clear D gene. This CDR3 is built from 15 residues. The germline V gene encodes CDR1 SEHNR and CDR2 FQNEAQ (reference sequence). Trimming pared 2 bases from V and 1 base from J, leaving 8 bases between. CDR3 protein: CASSLWTETNEKLFF. Here the CDR3 DNA reads TGTGCCAGCAGCTTATGGACGGAAACTAATGAAAAACTGTTTTTT.

The rearrangement links TRBV11-2 to TRBJ1-2; TRBD1 might be the D (6 bases). V lost 2 bases and J lost 8, with 12 bases in between. The CDR3 is made up of 13 amino acids. Germline V gene sequence: CDR1 SGHAT, CDR2 FQNNGV. CDR3: CASSLSQGYGYTF. The CDR3 nucleotides are TGTGCCAGCAGCTTAAGCCAGGGGTACGGCTACACCTTC.